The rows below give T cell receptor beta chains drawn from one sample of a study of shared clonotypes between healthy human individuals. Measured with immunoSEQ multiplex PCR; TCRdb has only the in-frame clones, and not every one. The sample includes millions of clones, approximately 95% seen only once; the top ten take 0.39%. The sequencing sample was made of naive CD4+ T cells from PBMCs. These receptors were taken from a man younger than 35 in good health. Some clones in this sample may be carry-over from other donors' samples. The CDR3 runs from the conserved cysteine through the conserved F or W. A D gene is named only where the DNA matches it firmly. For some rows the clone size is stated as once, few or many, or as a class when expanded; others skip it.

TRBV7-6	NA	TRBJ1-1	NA	CASSLWTGNTEAFF	TGTGCCAGCAGCTTATGGACCGGGAACACTGAAGCTTTCTTT
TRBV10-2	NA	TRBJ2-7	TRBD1	CASSESRTGIPYEQYF	TGCGCCAGCAGTGAGTCGAGGACAGGAATCCCCTACGAGCAGTACTTC
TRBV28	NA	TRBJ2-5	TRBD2	CASSLTSGRAGETQYF	TGTGCCAGCAGCCTAACTAGCGGGAGGGCCGGGGAGACCCAGTACTTC
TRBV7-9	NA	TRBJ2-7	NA	CASSHRGDEQYF	TGTGCCAGCAGCCATAGGGGGGACGAGCAGTACTTC
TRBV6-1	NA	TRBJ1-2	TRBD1	CASSPRDRSNYGYTF	TGTGCCAGCAGCCCCCGGGACAGGTCTAACTATGGCTACACCTTC
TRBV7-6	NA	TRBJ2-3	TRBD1	CASSVRQGNTQYF	TGTGCCAGCAGCGTACGACAGGGAAATACGCAGTATTTT
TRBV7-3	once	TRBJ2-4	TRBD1	CASSSDREDIQYF	TGTGCCAGCAGCTCGGACAGGGAGGACATTCAGTACTTC
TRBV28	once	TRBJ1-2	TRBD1	CASTSGQGSYGYTF	TGTGCCAGCACCTCAGGACAGGGGAGCTATGGCTACACCTTC
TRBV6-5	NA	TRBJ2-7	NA	CASSKSGFGEQYF	TGTGCCAGCAGTAAGTCAGGGTTCGGCGAGCAGTACTTC
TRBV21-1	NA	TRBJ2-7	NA	CASTPGKAVSYEQYF	TGTGCCAGCACACCTGGTAAGGCGGTATCCTACGAGCAGTACTTC
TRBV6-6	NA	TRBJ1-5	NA	CASTNGDGHQPQHF	TGTGCCAGCACCAACGGGGACGGCCATCAGCCCCAGCATTTT
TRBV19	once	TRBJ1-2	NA	CASSIGQPNYGYTF	TGTGCCAGTAGTATTGGACAGCCTAACTATGGCTACACCTTC
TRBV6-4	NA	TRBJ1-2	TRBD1	CASSDFGQGGDGYTF	TGTGCCAGCAGTGACTTCGGACAGGGTGGGGATGGCTACACCTTC
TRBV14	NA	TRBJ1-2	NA	CASSRDRLEGYTF	TGTGCCAGCAGCCGCGACAGATTGGAAGGCTACACCTTC
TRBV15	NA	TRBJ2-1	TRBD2	CATSREIEREWGVVLGDEQFF	TGTGCCACCAGCAGAGAAATTGAGCGGGAGTGGGGTGTCGTTCTTGGCGATGAGCAGTTCTTC
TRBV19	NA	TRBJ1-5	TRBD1	CASSPTDRYQPQHF	TGTGCCAGTAGTCCGACGGACAGGTATCAGCCCCAGCATTTT
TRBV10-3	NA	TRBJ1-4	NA	CAISAGAANEKLFF	TGTGCCATCAGTGCAGGGGCGGCTAATGAAAAACTGTTTTTT
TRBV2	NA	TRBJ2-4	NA	CASSTGTKGIQYF	TGTGCCAGCAGTACCGGGACGAAGGGCATTCAGTACTTC
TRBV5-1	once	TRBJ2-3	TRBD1	CASSLPGQGGPDTQYF	TGCGCCAGCAGCTTGCCGGGACAGGGTGGGCCAGATACGCAGTATTTT
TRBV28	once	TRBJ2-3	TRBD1	CASSYRQGSTQYF	TGTGCCAGCAGTTACCGACAGGGGAGTACGCAGTATTTT
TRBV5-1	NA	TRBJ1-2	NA	CASSLGIPAYGYTF	TGCGCCAGCAGCTTGGGCATCCCAGCCTATGGCTACACCTTC
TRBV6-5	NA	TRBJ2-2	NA	CASSYSMPVNTGELFF	TGTGCCAGCAGTTACTCGATGCCAGTGAACACCGGGGAGCTGTTTTTT
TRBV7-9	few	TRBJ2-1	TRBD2	CASSTRVLAGGRDEQFF	TGTGCCAGCAGCACGAGGGTGTTGGCGGGAGGGCGGGATGAGCAGTTCTTC
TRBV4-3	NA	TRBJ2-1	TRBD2	CASSTRHSGTRSNEQFF	TGCGCCAGCAGCACCCGCCACTCCGGGACTAGAAGCAATGAGCAGTTCTTC
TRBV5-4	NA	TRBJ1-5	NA	CASSLFPGEGNQPQHF	TGCGCCAGCAGCTTGTTTCCGGGGGAGGGCAATCAGCCCCAGCATTTT
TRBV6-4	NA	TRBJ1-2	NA	CASSENWGTRNYGYTF	TGTGCCAGCAGTGAGAATTGGGGGACTCGGAACTATGGCTACACCTTC
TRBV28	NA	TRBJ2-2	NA	CASSSPWGAEAGELFF	TGTGCCAGCAGCTCCCCTTGGGGGGCCGAGGCCGGGGAGCTGTTTTTT
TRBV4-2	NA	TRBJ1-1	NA	CASSPALEGPNTEAFF	TGTGCCAGCAGCCCTGCCTTAGAGGGGCCGAACACTGAAGCTTTCTTT
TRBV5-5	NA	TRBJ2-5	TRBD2	CASSRTWTSGGGETQYF	TGTGCCAGCAGCCGGACCTGGACTAGCGGAGGGGGGGAGACCCAGTACTTC
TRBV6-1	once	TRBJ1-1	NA	CASSRDSLNTEAFF	TGTGCCAGCAGTAGAGACAGCCTGAACACTGAAGCTTTCTTT
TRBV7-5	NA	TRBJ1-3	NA	CARSRLQGARENTIYF	TGTGCCAGAAGTCGTTTACAGGGGGCGCGGGAAAACACCATATATTTT
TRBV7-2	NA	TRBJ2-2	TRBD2	CASSSALAPGELFF	TGTGCCAGCAGCTCGGCACTAGCGCCCGGGGAGCTGTTTTTT
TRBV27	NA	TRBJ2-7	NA	CASNFRATGPEQYF	TGTGCCAGCAATTTCCGCGCTACAGGTCCCGAGCAGTACTTC
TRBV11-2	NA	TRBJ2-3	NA	CASSLGLSTDTQYF	TGTGCCAGCAGCTTAGGACTAAGCACAGATACGCAGTATTTT
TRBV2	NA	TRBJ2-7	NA	CASSERTAIYEQYF	TGTGCCAGCAGTGAGCGGACAGCCATCTACGAGCAGTACTTC
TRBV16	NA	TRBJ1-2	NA	CASSQTPRTALTF	TGTGCCAGCAGCCAAACGCCCAGAACAGCGCTCACCTTC
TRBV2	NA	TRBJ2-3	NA	CASRLTGYTDTQYF	TGTGCCAGCCGTCTAACAGGCTACACAGATACGCAGTATTTT
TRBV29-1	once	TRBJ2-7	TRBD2	CSVGVLAGSYEQYF	TGCAGCGTTGGGGTCCTAGCGGGATCCTACGAGCAGTACTTC
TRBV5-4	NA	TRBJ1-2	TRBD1	CASSTIDRAEGGYTF	TGTGCCAGCAGCACAATTGACAGGGCTGAGGGTGGCTACACCTTC
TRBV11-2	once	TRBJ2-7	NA	CASSFGVPRVREQYF	TGTGCCAGCAGCTTTGGCGTACCGAGGGTGCGGGAGCAGTACTTC
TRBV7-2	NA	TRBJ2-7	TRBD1	CASLLDRGLYEQYF	TGTGCCAGCTTGCTGGACAGGGGGCTGTACGAGCAGTACTTC
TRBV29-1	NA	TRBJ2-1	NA	CSVVSTRRNEQFF	TGCAGCGTTGTGTCGACTAGGAGAAATGAGCAGTTCTTC